The 18 T cell receptor beta chains given below trace back to one sample, sequenced in a study of identical twins. Each CDR3 protein is one row after TCRdb ran MiXCR on the 5' RACE reads. The table records roughly 630,000 distinct CDR3 sequences, just over 7% of them present only once. This same sample was also taken into another study, of yellow fever vaccine responses in identical twins.

The material sequenced was PBMCs. These receptors all stem from a woman under 30 in good health.

This clonotype was observed at least ten times. The chain combines TRBV6-4 with TRBJ2-1; TRBD2 agrees at 10 bases. Trimming removed 6 bases from V and 3 bases from J; junction bases left unmatched: 5. The CDR3 spans 15 residues. Germline CDR1 MRHNA, CDR2 SNTAGT. Here the CDR3 DNA reads TGTGCCAGCAGCCCCGGGACTAGCGACTACAATGAGCAGTTCTTC. Protein product: CASSPGTSDYNEQFF.

The rearrangement joins TRBV12-5 to TRBJ2-1, with TRBD2 matching 12 bases. V trimming: 7 bases; J trimming: 6 bases; junction bases outside the gene matches: 13. In germline, CDR1 is LGHNT, CDR2 FRNRAP. The CDR3 length is 17 residues. DNA of the CDR3: TGTGCTAGTGTATTCAACCCGACTAGCGGGAGTCGCAATGAGCAGTTCTTC. It yields the protein CASVFNPTSGSRNEQFF.

This clonotype was detected a few times. The rearrangement links TRBV10-3 to TRBJ2-7; D is unclear. The CDR3 runs to 13 residues. Between the trimmed V and J ends, which lost 3 bases and 0 bases, there was a span of 6 bases. Germline V lookup: CDR1 ENHRY, CDR2 SYGVKD. DNA for the CDR3: TGTGCCATCAGTGATCCTAGCTCCTACGAGCAGTACTTC. This gives the protein CAISDPSSYEQYF.

This clonotype was observed a few times. The CDR3 DNA sequence: TGCAGTGCGAGACTAGCGGACACAGATACGCAGTATTTT. This encodes CSARLADTDTQYF. V gene TRBV20-1 combines with J gene TRBJ2-3, with 9 bases matching TRBD2. The CDR3 loop spans 13 amino acids. Unmatched junction bases numbered 3, after V lost 6 bases and J lost 2 bases. Germline V gene lookup returns CDR1 DFQATT and CDR2 SNEGSKA (reference sequence).

This clonotype was seen only a few times. The chain has TRBV4-1 and TRBJ1-6, with D possibly TRBD1 on 5 matching bases. The CDR3 runs to 15 residues. Per the germline V gene, CDR1 is MGHRA and CDR2 is YSYEKL. Between the trimmed V and J ends, which lost 1 base and 6 bases, there was a span of 10 bases. CDR3 DNA: TGCGCCAGCAGCCAAGTGGAGACAGTTAATTCACCCCTCCACTTT. Encoded protein: CASSQVETVNSPLHF.

This chain uses TRBV20-1 with TRBJ2-3; either TRBD1 or TRBD2 may fit D (5 bases each). Trimming removed 0 bases from V and 3 bases from J, with 19 bases in between. This CDR3 contains 17 residues. CDR1 is DFQATT, CDR2 SNEGSKA, per germline (reference sequence). CDR3 residues: CSARDGSGTDHTDTQYF. In DNA form, the CDR3 reads TGCAGTGCTAGAGATGGATCGGGGACGGACCATACAGATACGCAGTATTTT.

The chain links TRBV28 to TRBJ2-2; a possible D gene is TRBD2 (5 bases). V lost 2 bases and J lost 5, with 12 bases in between. The germline gives CDR1 MDHEN, CDR2 SYDVKM. The CDR3 has 15 amino acids. The CDR3 is CASSLLGRWTGELFF. Written as DNA, the CDR3 is TGTGCCAGCAGTTTACTGGGGAGATGGACCGGGGAGCTGTTTTTT. The variable domain in full, completed from reference TRBV28 and TRBJ2-2, reads DVKVTQSSRYLVKRTGEKVFLECVQDMDHENMFWYRQDPGLGLRLIYFSYDVKMKEKGDIPEGYSVSREKKERFSLILESASTNQTSMYLCASSLLGRWTGELFFGEGSRLTVL.

J is TRBJ2-1 and V is TRBV25-1, with TRBD2 identical over 9 bases. CDR3 length equals 16 residues. V dropped 0 bases and J dropped 4; count of bases not matched to a gene: 4. Per germline, CDR1 MGHDK and CDR2 SYGVNS. CDR3 coding DNA: TGTGCCAGCAGTGAATATGCGGGGGGGCCTTACAATGAGCAGTTCTTC. This codes for CASSEYAGGPYNEQFF. The full variable domain, rest sourced from reference TRBV25-1 and TRBJ2-1, is EADIYQTPRYLVIGTGKKITLECSQTMGHDKMYWYQQDPGMELHLIHYSYGVNSTEKGDLSSESTVSRIRTEHFPLTLESARPSHTSQYLCASSEYAGGPYNEQFFGPGTRLTVL.

At least ten counts were recorded for this clonotype. V and J are TRBV7-2 and TRBJ2-1; a weak D match, TRBD2 (6 bases). The CDR3 totals 13 residues. In germline, CDR1 is SGHTA, CDR2 FQGNSA. V shed 3 bases and J shed 5 bases, with 8 bases lying between them. This CDR3 reads CASSFASDNEQFF. In DNA, the CDR3 is TGTGCCAGCAGCTTTGCTAGCGACAATGAGCAGTTCTTC. The entire variable domain, with the rest obtained from reference TRBV7-2 and TRBJ2-1, is as follows: GAGVSQSPSNKVTEKGKDVELRCDPISGHTALYWYRQSLGQGLEFLIYFQGNSAPDKSGLPSDRFSAERTGGSVSTLTIQRTQQEDSAVYLCASSFASDNEQFFGPGTRLTVL.

Ten or more counts support this clonotype. The genes are TRBV14 and TRBJ2-2, with 8 positions matching TRBD2. Trimming cost V 2 bases and J 4 bases; bases outside gene matches: 9. CDR1 and CDR2 from the germline V gene are SGHDN and FVKESK. The CDR3 contains 17 residues. The CDR3 DNA is TGTGCCAGCAGCCAACTAGGGCTAGCGGGTACCACCGGGGAGCTGTTTTTT. It codes for CASSQLGLAGTTGELFF. Using reference TRBV14 and TRBJ2-2 for the parts outside the CDR3, the full variable domain is EAGVTQFPSHSVIEKGQTVTLRCDPISGHDNLYWYRRVMGKEIKFLLHFVKESKQDESGMPNNRFLAERTGGTYSTLKVQPAELEDSGVYFCASSQLGLAGTTGELFFGEGSRLTVL.

The rearrangement joins TRBV7-6 to TRBJ2-1; 9 nucleotides match TRBD1. Trimming cost V 5 bases and J 10 bases; bases outside gene matches: 9. CDR1 is SGHVS, CDR2 FNYEAQ, per germline. This CDR3 has 14 residues. The CDR3 loop is CASSAAGQGLEQFF. CDR3 nucleotides: TGTGCCAGCAGCGCGGCGGGACAGGGACTAGAGCAGTTCTTC.

This clonotype has ten or more counts. This sequence joins TRBV28 and TRBJ2-5, with D hard to call. The CDR3 is 14 residues long. CDR1 is MDHEN and CDR2 is SYDVKM in the germline V gene. The germline V and J ends were trimmed by 6 bases and 0 bases, with 11 bases remaining between them. CDR3 loop: CASRDVGNQETQYF. Here the CDR3 DNA reads TGTGCCAGCAGGGACGTGGGGAACCAAGAGACCCAGTACTTC.

Details on this clonotype: A read error may account for a junction end that differs from germline. This chain uses TRBV3-1 with TRBJ2-1; no clear D gene. The germline CDR1 and CDR2 sequences are LGHDT and YNNKEL (reference sequence). This CDR3 is 17 amino acids long. The CDR3 region has the DNA TGTGCCAGCACCCAAGATTACCCCGGAAACTCCTACAATGAGCAGTTCTTC. It encodes CASTQDYPGNSYNEQFF.

This clonotype was picked up many times. The rearrangement uses TRBV7-4 and TRBJ1-3; weak D call: TRBD1 (5 bases). Germline CDR1 reads SGHVT; CDR2 reads SQSDAQ. V lost 2 bases and J lost 1, with 15 bases in between. The CDR3 totals 17 residues. The CDR3 is CASSLPPHDSSGNTIYF. In nucleotides, the CDR3 is TGTGCCAGCAGCTTACCTCCCCACGACAGTTCTGGAAACACCATATATTTT.

CDR3: CAIRDGQGNYGYTF. In nucleotides, the CDR3 is TGTGCCATCAGAGATGGACAGGGGAACTATGGCTACACCTTC. The chain uses TRBV10-3 and TRBJ1-2; 9 positions match TRBD1. Germline lookup yields CDR1 ENHRY and CDR2 SYGVKD. Unmatched junction bases numbered 4, after V lost 6 bases and J lost 2 bases. The CDR3 totals 14 residues.

This clonotype showed up many times. The chain is built from TRBV7-6 and TRBJ1-3, with D possibly TRBD1 on 6 matching bases. The CDR3 runs to 15 residues. V lost 3 bases and J lost 0, with 9 bases in between. Germline V CDR1 and CDR2: SGHVS, FNYEAQ. CDR3 in DNA: TGTGCCAGCAGCTTGGGACAAAGCTCTGGAAACACCATATATTTT. Translating gives CASSLGQSSGNTIYF.

There are a few counts of this clonotype. The V and J genes are TRBV20-1 and TRBJ1-3; a possible D gene is TRBD1 (6 bases). CDR1 and CDR2 from the germline V gene are DFQATT and SNEGSKA (reference sequence). The CDR3 has 14 amino acids. Trimming left V 6 bases short and J 3 bases short, with 15 bases between. DNA of the CDR3: TGCAGTGCCAACCCGGGGGCAGGTGGAAACACCATATATTTT. Protein sequence: CSANPGAGGNTIYF.

In its sample, this clonotype was seen a few times. The J gene is TRBJ2-4, the V gene TRBV11-2; D is uncertain. V lost 5 bases, J lost 10 bases, and 9 bases lay in between. The CDR3 covers 11 residues. Germline CDR1 SGHAT, CDR2 FQNNGV. CDR3 coding DNA: TGTGCCAGCAGCGCCAAAGAAATTCAGTACTTC. It yields the protein CASSAKEIQYF.